This T cell receptor beta chain is from a study of blood T cell repertoires in COVID-19. Study-level information: Sources were T cells, B-cell-depleted T cells, or PBMCs; the material itself was cDNA or gDNA.

How the authors handled the data: Estimation of nucleated cell counts relied on the amplification of reference gene primers. TCRdb's table, derived via immunoSEQ multiplex PCR, lists solely in-frame clones and lacks some. The DNA was the basis for D and trimming; V, J and clone size are from that table. The table includes a few hundred thousand clones, under 90% detected once. Germline CDR1 reads MDHEN; CDR2 reads SYDVKM. Losses at the gene ends were 5 bases for V and 2 bases for J; bases not matched to a gene: 7. The CDR3 covers 15 residues. Sequenced sample: PBMCs or T cells enriched from blood (not recorded which). This receptor was taken from a woman aged 18-29 years who had recovered from COVID-19. The chain carries TRBV28 and TRBJ2-7; 9 bases line up with TRBD2. The CDR3 nucleotides read TGTGCCAGCAGTGGCACCGGGACTAGCACCTACGAGCAGTACTTC. As protein: CASSGTGTSTYEQYF.